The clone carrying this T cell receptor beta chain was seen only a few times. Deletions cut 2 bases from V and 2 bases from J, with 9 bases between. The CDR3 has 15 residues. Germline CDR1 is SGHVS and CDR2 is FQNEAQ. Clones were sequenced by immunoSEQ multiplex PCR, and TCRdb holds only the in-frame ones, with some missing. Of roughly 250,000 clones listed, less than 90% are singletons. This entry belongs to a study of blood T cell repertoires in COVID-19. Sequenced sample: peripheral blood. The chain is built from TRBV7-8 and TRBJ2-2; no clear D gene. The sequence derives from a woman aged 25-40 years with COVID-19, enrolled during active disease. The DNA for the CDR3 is TGTGCCAGCAGCTTAATGTTTCCTAACACCGGGGAGCTGTTTTTT. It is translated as CASSLMFPNTGELFF.